The present entry profiles one T cell receptor beta chain with its context. Its cognate antigen is unknown. The sample belongs to a study of T-cell memory formation after mild COVID-19. Study-level results: The authors did not confirm SARS-CoV-2 specificity of second-wave clones peaking day 37. CD8+ contracting clones occupied EMRA, while CD4+ ones occupied mainly CM and EM. Memory sampled before infection contained some responding clones, suggesting cross-reactive memory joined.

MiXCR was run by TCRdb on the 5' RACE reads, yielding one entry per CDR3 protein. The sample has about 440,000 distinct CDR3 sequences; roughly 20% are singletons. The CDR3 is made up of 15 amino acids. Germline assignment: CDR1 MNHNS and CDR2 SASEGT. V was clipped by 2 bases and J by 9 bases; unmatched bases: 6. The TCR sequence derives from an adult woman who had mild COVID-19 (a few samples of this study predate the infection). Cell type and time point are not known. The chain recombines TRBV6-1 with TRBJ1-6, with 8 positions matching TRBD1. What was sequenced was PBMCs or a T cell subset sorted from them (not recorded which). The chain's CDR3 is CASSELGQGASPLHF. The DNA for the CDR3 is TGTGCCAGCAGTGAATTGGGGCAGGGGGCTTCACCCCTCCACTTT.